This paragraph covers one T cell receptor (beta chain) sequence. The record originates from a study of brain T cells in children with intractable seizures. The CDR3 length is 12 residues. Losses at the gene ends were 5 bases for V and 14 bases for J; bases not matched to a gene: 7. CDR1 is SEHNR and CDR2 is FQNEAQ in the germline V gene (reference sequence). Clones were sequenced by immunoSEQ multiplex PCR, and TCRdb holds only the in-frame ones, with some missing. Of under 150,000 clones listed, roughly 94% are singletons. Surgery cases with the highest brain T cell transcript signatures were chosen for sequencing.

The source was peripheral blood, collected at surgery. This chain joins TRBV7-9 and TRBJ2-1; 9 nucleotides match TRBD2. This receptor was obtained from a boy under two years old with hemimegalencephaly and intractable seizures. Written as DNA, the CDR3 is TGTGCCAGCAGCCGCAGACTAGCGGAGAAGTTCTTC. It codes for CASSRRLAEKFF.